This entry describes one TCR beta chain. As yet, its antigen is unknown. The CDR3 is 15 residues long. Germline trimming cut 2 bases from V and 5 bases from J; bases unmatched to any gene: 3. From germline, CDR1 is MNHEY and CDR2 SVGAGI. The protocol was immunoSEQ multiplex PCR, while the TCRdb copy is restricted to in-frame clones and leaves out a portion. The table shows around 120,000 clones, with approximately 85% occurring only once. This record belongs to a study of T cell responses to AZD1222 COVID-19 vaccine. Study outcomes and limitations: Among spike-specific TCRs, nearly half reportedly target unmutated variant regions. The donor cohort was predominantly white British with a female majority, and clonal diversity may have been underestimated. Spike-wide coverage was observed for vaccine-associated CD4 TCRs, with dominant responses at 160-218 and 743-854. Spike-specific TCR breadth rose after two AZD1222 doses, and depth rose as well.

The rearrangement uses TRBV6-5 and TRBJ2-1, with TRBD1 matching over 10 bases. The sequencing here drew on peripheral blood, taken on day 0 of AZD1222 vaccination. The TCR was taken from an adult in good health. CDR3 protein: CASSYGTGVNNEQFF. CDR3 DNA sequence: TGTGCCAGCAGTTACGGGACAGGGGTAAACAATGAGCAGTTCTTC.